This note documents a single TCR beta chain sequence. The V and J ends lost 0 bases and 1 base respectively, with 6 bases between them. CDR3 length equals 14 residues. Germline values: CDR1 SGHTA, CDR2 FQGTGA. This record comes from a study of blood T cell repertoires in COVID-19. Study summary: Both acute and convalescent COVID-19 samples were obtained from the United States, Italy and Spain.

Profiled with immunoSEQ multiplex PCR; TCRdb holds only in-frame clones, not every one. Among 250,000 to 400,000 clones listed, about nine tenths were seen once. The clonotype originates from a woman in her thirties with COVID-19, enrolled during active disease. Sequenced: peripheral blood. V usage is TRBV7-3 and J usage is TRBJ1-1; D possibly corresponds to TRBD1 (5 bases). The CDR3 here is CASSLTGPNTEAFF. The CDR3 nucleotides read TGTGCCAGCAGCTTAACGGGGCCGAACACTGAAGCTTTCTTT. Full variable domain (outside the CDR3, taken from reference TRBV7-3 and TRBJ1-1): GAGVSQTPSNKVTEKGKYVELRCDPISGHTALYWYRQSLGQGPEFLIYFQGTGAADDSGLPNDRFFAVRPEGSVSTLKIQRTERGDSAVYLCASSLTGPNTEAFFGQGTRLTVV.